These T cell receptor beta chains were read from a single sample in a study of blood T cells in healthy people across ages. TCRdb reprocessed the 5' RACE reads with MiXCR, giving one entry per CDR3 protein. The table shows roughly 1,500,000 distinct CDR3 sequences, with about 31% occurring only once. Input material: blood. These TCRs come from a woman in her 30s in good health. The CDR3 runs from the conserved cysteine through the conserved F or W. A D gene is named only where the DNA matches it firmly. Part of the rows lack a size; the others show once, few, many or a class for expanded clones.

CDR3 protein: CTSSQDGVLDTQYF; CDR3 DNA: TGCACCAGCAGCCAAGACGGGGTGTTAGATACGCAGTATTTT; D gene: NA; J gene: TRBJ2-3; clone size: NA; V gene: TRBV4-1
CDR3 protein: CSALSWEGYEQYF; CDR3 DNA: TGCAGTGCCCTCAGTTGGGAGGGCTACGAGCAGTACTTC; D gene: TRBD2; J gene: TRBJ2-7; clone size: few; V gene: TRBV20-1
CDR3 protein: CASSSPDRAGGTDTQYF; CDR3 DNA: TGTGCCAGCAGCTCCCCGGACAGGGCGGGCGGCACAGATACGCAGTATTTT; D gene: TRBD1; J gene: TRBJ2-3; clone size: NA; V gene: TRBV7-9
CDR3 protein: CASKPTGSYTEAFF; CDR3 DNA: TGTGCCAGCAAGCCGACAGGGAGTTACACTGAAGCTTTCTTT; D gene: TRBD1; J gene: TRBJ1-1; clone size: NA; V gene: TRBV2
CDR3 protein: CASSAGTGSTEAFF; CDR3 DNA: TGTGCCAGCAGCGCCGGGACAGGGAGCACTGAAGCTTTCTTT; D gene: TRBD1; J gene: TRBJ1-1; clone size: NA; V gene: TRBV7-9
CDR3 protein: CASSQSYSWGDGYTF; CDR3 DNA: TGCGCCAGCAGCCAAAGTTACTCGTGGGGCGATGGCTACACCTTC; D gene: NA; J gene: TRBJ1-2; clone size: NA; V gene: TRBV4-1
CDR3 protein: CASIRTGGINEQFF; CDR3 DNA: TGTGCCAGCATCCGGACAGGGGGGATCAATGAGCAGTTCTTC; D gene: TRBD1; J gene: TRBJ2-1; clone size: NA; V gene: TRBV6-1
CDR3 protein: CASSGRSSYNEQFF; CDR3 DNA: TGCGCCAGCAGTGGACGGAGCTCCTACAATGAGCAGTTCTTC; D gene: NA; J gene: TRBJ2-1; clone size: many; V gene: TRBV10-1
CDR3 protein: CASSTLKVAAEAFF; CDR3 DNA: TGTGCCAGCAGCACTCTCAAGGTGGCGGCTGAAGCTTTCTTT; D gene: NA; J gene: TRBJ1-1; clone size: once; V gene: TRBV7-9
CDR3 protein: CASSQNSGGIDTQYF; CDR3 DNA: TGCGCCAGCAGCCAAAATAGCGGGGGAATTGATACGCAGTATTTT; D gene: TRBD2; J gene: TRBJ2-3; clone size: NA; V gene: TRBV4-1
CDR3 protein: CASSLGEIGELFF; CDR3 DNA: TGTGCCAGCAGCTTGGGGGAAATAGGGGAGCTGTTTTTT; D gene: NA; J gene: TRBJ2-2; clone size: NA; V gene: TRBV7-2
CDR3 protein: CASSPTGTSGYEQYF; CDR3 DNA: TGCGCCAGCAGTCCTACCGGGACTAGCGGCTACGAGCAGTACTTC; D gene: TRBD2; J gene: TRBJ2-7; clone size: many; V gene: TRBV5-1
CDR3 protein: CASRALSAHTQYF; CDR3 DNA: TGTGCCAGCAGAGCACTATCAGCGCATACGCAGTATTTT; D gene: NA; J gene: TRBJ2-3; clone size: NA; V gene: TRBV11-2
CDR3 protein: CASSLQTSGRFNEQFF; CDR3 DNA: TGTGCCAGCAGTCTCCAAACCAGCGGGAGGTTCAATGAGCAGTTCTTC; D gene: TRBD2; J gene: TRBJ2-1; clone size: NA; V gene: TRBV27
CDR3 protein: CASSPGRLFQETQYF; CDR3 DNA: TGTGCCAGCAGCCCGGGACGCCTCTTCCAAGAGACCCAGTACTTC; D gene: NA; J gene: TRBJ2-5; clone size: once; V gene: TRBV3-1
CDR3 protein: CASRRAGPLRPQHF; CDR3 DNA: TGTGCCAGCAGACGGGCAGGCCCGTTAAGGCCCCAGCATTTT; D gene: NA; J gene: TRBJ1-5; clone size: NA; V gene: TRBV12-3/TRBV12-4
CDR3 protein: CSARDGGIGAYEQYF; CDR3 DNA: TGCAGTGCTAGAGATGGGGGGATCGGAGCCTACGAGCAGTACTTC; D gene: NA; J gene: TRBJ2-7; clone size: NA; V gene: TRBV20-1
CDR3 protein: CASSQGRDMMNTEAFF; CDR3 DNA: TGCGCCAGCAGCCAGGGACGGGACATGATGAACACTGAAGCTTTCTTT; D gene: NA; J gene: TRBJ1-1; clone size: NA; V gene: TRBV4-1
CDR3 protein: CASGRGGNPYNEQFF; CDR3 DNA: TGTGCCAGCGGCCGAGGCGGGAACCCCTACAATGAGCAGTTCTTC; D gene: NA; J gene: TRBJ2-1; clone size: few; V gene: TRBV12-3/TRBV12-4
CDR3 protein: CASSPEVRTGNTEAFF; CDR3 DNA: TGCGCCAGCAGCCCCGAAGTTCGTACAGGGAACACTGAAGCTTTCTTT; D gene: NA; J gene: TRBJ1-1; clone size: NA; V gene: TRBV5-1
CDR3 protein: CASSQERNQPQHF; CDR3 DNA: TGCGCCAGCAGCCAAGAGAGAAATCAGCCCCAGCATTTT; D gene: NA; J gene: TRBJ1-5; clone size: many; V gene: TRBV3-1
CDR3 protein: CAATVFSGELFF; CDR3 DNA: TGTGCCGCCACAGTTTTCTCCGGGGAGCTGTTTTTT; D gene: NA; J gene: TRBJ2-2; clone size: NA; V gene: TRBV10-3
CDR3 protein: CSARDLASGRVQYF; CDR3 DNA: TGCAGTGCTAGAGATCTGGCTAGCGGGAGGGTCCAGTACTTC; D gene: TRBD2; J gene: TRBJ2-5; clone size: many; V gene: TRBV20-1
CDR3 protein: CASSVAGAANYEQYF; CDR3 DNA: TGTGCCAGCAGCGTAGCTGGGGCAGCGAACTACGAGCAGTACTTC; D gene: NA; J gene: TRBJ2-7; clone size: many; V gene: TRBV9
CDR3 protein: CASSLGYRLFNPNEQFF; CDR3 DNA: TGTGCCAGCAGCTTAGGGTACCGACTCTTTAATCCGAATGAGCAGTTCTTC; D gene: NA; J gene: TRBJ2-1; clone size: NA; V gene: TRBV11-1
CDR3 protein: CASSSGTGGFGETQYF; CDR3 DNA: TGTGCCAGCAGCTCCGGGACAGGAGGCTTCGGAGAGACCCAGTACTTC; D gene: TRBD1; J gene: TRBJ2-5; clone size: NA; V gene: TRBV5-6
CDR3 protein: CASRAGHYNEQFF; CDR3 DNA: TGTGCCAGCAGGGCGGGGCACTACAATGAGCAGTTCTTC; D gene: NA; J gene: TRBJ2-1; clone size: few; V gene: TRBV28
CDR3 protein: CASSFSGSSDEQFF; CDR3 DNA: TGTGCCAGCAGTTTTAGCGGGAGTTCCGATGAGCAGTTCTTC; D gene: TRBD2; J gene: TRBJ2-1; clone size: few; V gene: TRBV27
CDR3 protein: CSARDLRARVYEQYF; CDR3 DNA: TGCAGTGCTAGAGATCTCCGGGCCAGAGTCTACGAGCAGTACTTC; D gene: NA; J gene: TRBJ2-7; clone size: few; V gene: TRBV20-1
CDR3 protein: CSAMGQETQYF; CDR3 DNA: TGCAGTGCCATGGGGCAAGAGACCCAGTACTTC; D gene: NA; J gene: TRBJ2-5; clone size: NA; V gene: TRBV20-1
CDR3 protein: CASSQSSSGVYETQYF; CDR3 DNA: TGCGCCAGCAGCCAATCGTCTAGCGGGGTTTATGAGACCCAGTACTTC; D gene: TRBD2; J gene: TRBJ2-5; clone size: NA; V gene: TRBV4-1
CDR3 protein: CASSHLSGRANEQYF; CDR3 DNA: TGTGCCAGCAGCCATCTTAGCGGGAGGGCCAACGAGCAGTACTTC; D gene: TRBD2; J gene: TRBJ2-7; clone size: few; V gene: TRBV14
CDR3 protein: CASTQGTSGYNEQFF; CDR3 DNA: TGTGCCAGCACCCAAGGGACTAGCGGTTACAATGAGCAGTTCTTC; D gene: TRBD2; J gene: TRBJ2-1; clone size: NA; V gene: TRBV6-5
CDR3 protein: CATSNWDRDGYTF; CDR3 DNA: TGTGCCACCAGCAACTGGGACAGGGATGGCTACACCTTC; D gene: TRBD1; J gene: TRBJ1-2; clone size: NA; V gene: TRBV15
CDR3 protein: CSASTEGSNYGYTF; CDR3 DNA: TGCAGTGCCAGCACGGAAGGATCTAACTATGGCTACACCTTC; D gene: NA; J gene: TRBJ1-2; clone size: NA; V gene: TRBV20-1
CDR3 protein: CAGSQRPGLAGLSDQTQYF; CDR3 DNA: TGTGCCGGCAGCCAACGTCCGGGACTAGCGGGTTTATCGGATCAGACCCAGTACTTC; D gene: TRBD2; J gene: TRBJ2-5; clone size: NA; V gene: TRBV3-1
CDR3 protein: CASSQDHREQFF; CDR3 DNA: TGTGCCAGCAGCCAAGACCATCGCGAGCAGTTCTTC; D gene: NA; J gene: TRBJ2-1; clone size: NA; V gene: TRBV3-1
CDR3 protein: CASSQETHWGTPYNEQFF; CDR3 DNA: TGTGCCAGCAGCCAAGAGACCCATTGGGGGACACCCTACAATGAGCAGTTCTTC; D gene: NA; J gene: TRBJ2-1; clone size: NA; V gene: TRBV4-2